These 17 T cell receptor beta chains came from one sample sequenced in a study of vaccination effects on CD4 cells after COVID-19. TCRdb's table, derived via immunoSEQ multiplex PCR, lists solely in-frame clones and lacks some. The sample has tens of thousands of clones; over 65% are singletons. These receptors' targets are unknown. Viral peptide pools were used in the ViraFEST assay to expand antigen-specific CD4+ T cells, and sequencing came afterward. Around day 10 of culture, CD4+ T cells were separated out. Nucleocapsid antibody tests were negative, and the vaccine recipients had no prior SARS-CoV-2 infection. Material: CD4+ T cells from PBMCs cultured with HCoV-NL63 spike peptides, obtained before COVID-19 vaccination. The origin of the receptors is a human donor who received a COVID-19 vaccine.

This chain joins TRBV3-1 (or the pseudogene TRBV3-2) and TRBJ2-2; TRBD2 might be the D (5 bases). Trimming took off 2 bases at V and 7 bases at J, with 8 bases between the two ends. This CDR3 has 13 residues. Per the germline V gene, CDR1 is LGHDT and CDR2 is YNNKEL (reference sequence). In DNA form, the CDR3 reads TGTGCCAGCAGCCAATCGGAGGTCGGGGAGCTGTTTTTT. Translation gives CASSQSEVGELFF.

The rearrangement joins TRBV29-1 to TRBJ1-1, with 8 nucleotides matching TRBD1. Germline CDR1 reads SQVTM; CDR2 reads ANQGSEA. V lost 4 bases, J lost 8 bases, and 6 bases stayed unmatched. The CDR3 sequence is 12 residues long. The CDR3 DNA sequence: TGCAGCGTTGCCAGGGCAGGGGGCGAAGCTTTCTTT. Translating gives CSVARAGGEAFF.

This clone was detected a few times. The chain employs TRBV30 and TRBJ1-1, with D possibly being TRBD1 (6 bases). The ends were cut back, 4 bases at V and 3 bases at J, with 18 bases in the middle. Germline values: CDR1 GTSNPN, CDR2 SVGIG (reference sequence). There are 15 residues in the CDR3. In DNA form, the CDR3 reads TGTGCCTGGACCCGTCCCGACAGGCGGGACACTGAAGCTTTCTTT. Encoded protein: CAWTRPDRRDTEAFF.

The chain is built from TRBV7-2 and TRBJ1-3; D remains unclear. V lost 6 bases and J lost 0, with 12 bases in between. There are 15 residues in the CDR3. From germline, CDR1 is SGHTA and CDR2 FQGNSA. The CDR3 region is CASSRDSNSGNTIYF. CDR3 in DNA: TGTGCCAGCAGTCGTGACTCAAACTCTGGAAACACCATATATTTT.

This clone was detected only a few times. The CDR3 spells CASSPTGGRERYF. The CDR3 nucleotides are TGTGCCAGCAGCCCAACCGGGGGGCGGGAACGGTATTTT. The chain joins TRBV11-2 to TRBJ2-3, with a possible D match to TRBD2 (7 bases). The CDR3 spans 13 residues. Germline-derived CDR1 and CDR2 are SGHAT and FQNNGV. V dropped 5 bases and J dropped 14 bases, with 20 bases sitting between them.

This sequence joins TRBV30 and TRBJ1-4; D is perhaps TRBD1 (6 bases). Trimming cost V 4 bases and J 8 bases, with 14 bases left between them. This CDR3 spans 13 amino acids. Germline V CDR1 and CDR2: GTSNPN, SVGIG (reference sequence). The CDR3 nucleotides read TGTGCCTGGACTACAGGGTTACGGGAAAAACTGTTTTTT. It codes for CAWTTGLREKLFF. The full variable domain, in which reference TRBV30 and TRBJ1-4 provide the parts outside the CDR3, is SQTIHQWPATLVQPVGSPLSLECTVEGTSNPNLYWYRQAAGRGLQLLFYSVGIGQISSEVPQNLSASRPQDRQFILSSKKLLLSDSGFYLCAWTTGLREKLFFGSGTQLSVL.

The rearrangement links TRBV10-1 to TRBJ2-7; 9 bases line up with TRBD1. Trimming took 5 bases from V and 0 from J; bases not matched to a gene: 8. CDR3 length equals 16 residues. Germline V gives CDR1 WNHNN, CDR2 SYGVQD (reference sequence). The CDR3 DNA reads TGCGCCAGCAGTCCCCCGGACAGGGGCCGCTCCTACGAGCAGTACTTC. It codes for CASSPPDRGRSYEQYF.

Only a few counts were recorded for this clone. The gene calls are TRBV6-6 and TRBJ1-3; D not certain. Germline-derived CDR1 and CDR2 are MNHNY and SVGAGI (reference sequence). With 7 bases removed from V and 0 bases from J, the gap between germline ends came to 13 bases. This CDR3 comprises 15 residues. The CDR3 DNA follows: TGTGCCAGCACTAAAACGGGGAGCTCTGGAAACACCATATATTTT. Translated: CASTKTGSSGNTIYF.

The V gene is TRBV27, the J gene TRBJ1-1, with D unclear. V was cut by 7 bases and J by 4 bases, with 7 bases left in between. The CDR3 has 11 residues. CDR1 is MNHEY and CDR2 is SMNVEV in the germline V gene (reference sequence). The DNA for the CDR3 is TGTGCCAGCAAAAGCGGCACTGAAGCTTTCTTT. It specifies CASKSGTEAFF.

This chain links TRBV5-5 with TRBJ1-1; weak D call: TRBD1 (6 bases). This CDR3 is 14 amino acids long. V was clipped by 0 bases and J by 4 bases, with 10 bases between them. The V gene's germline CDR1 is SGHKS and CDR2 YYEKEE (reference sequence). This chain's CDR3 is CASSLDRDSTEAFF. CDR3 DNA: TGTGCCAGCAGCTTGGACAGGGACTCCACTGAAGCTTTCTTT.

The rearrangement joins TRBV30 to TRBJ2-3; D assignment may be TRBD1 or TRBD2 (6 bases each). The CDR3 totals 13 residues. Germline values: CDR1 GTSNPN, CDR2 SVGIG (reference sequence). Between the trimmed V and J ends, which lost 4 bases and 1 base, there was a span of 9 bases. The CDR3 nucleotides read TGTGCCTGGAAGGGGGAGGGCACAGATACGCAGTATTTT. Residues: CAWKGEGTDTQYF.

This CDR3 is CASNPGQTYEQYF. DNA for the CDR3: TGTGCCAGCAACCCGGGACAGACCTACGAGCAGTACTTC. The genes are TRBV28 and TRBJ2-7, with TRBD1 matching over 7 bases. This CDR3 has 13 residues. Germline CDR1 reads MDHEN; CDR2 reads SYDVKM. The trim removed 7 bases at V and 2 bases at J, leaving 5 bases unmatched.

This rearrangement joins TRBV3-1 (or the pseudogene TRBV3-2) to TRBJ1-1; D is ambiguous. CDR3 length: 14 residues. V was cut by 0 bases and J by 11 bases, with 16 bases left in between. Per the germline V gene, CDR1 is LGHDT and CDR2 is YNNKEL (reference sequence). The CDR3 sequence is CASSQDRAALGAFF. CDR3 DNA sequence: TGTGCCAGCAGCCAAGATAGGGCAGCCCTGGGGGCTTTCTTT.

The V gene is TRBV6-1, the J gene TRBJ2-1; the match to TRBD2 covers 8 bases. Germline-derived CDR1 and CDR2 are MNHNS and SASEGT. The trim removed 3 bases at V and 12 bases at J, leaving 10 bases unmatched. CDR3 size: 14 residues. CDR3 in amino acids: CASSDDGRAEGQFF. DNA for the CDR3: TGTGCCAGCAGTGATGACGGGAGGGCGGAGGGGCAGTTCTTC.

This clone was observed once. This rearrangement joins TRBV5-4 to TRBJ2-7, with a possible D match to TRBD1 (6 bases). This CDR3 comprises 14 residues. The germline V gene encodes CDR1 SGHNT and CDR2 YYREEE (reference sequence). V was shortened by 4 bases and J by 0 bases, with 11 bases between the two germline ends. In DNA form, the CDR3 reads TGTGCCAGCAGCCCACAGGGATCCTCCTACGAGCAGTACTTC. Amino acids: CASSPQGSSYEQYF.

The rearrangement joins TRBV7-9 to TRBJ2-4, with 7 bases matching TRBD1. CDR1 SEHNR and CDR2 FQNEAQ come from the germline V gene (reference sequence). The CDR3 totals 14 residues. J lost 6 bases, V lost 1 base, and 3 bases had no gene match. The CDR3 loop reads CASSLERGRNIQYF. DNA for the CDR3: TGTGCCAGCAGCTTAGAAAGGGGGCGAAACATTCAGTACTTC.

The chain combines TRBV7-2 with TRBJ2-7; no definite D call. Looked up from germline, CDR1 is SGHTA and CDR2 is FQGNSA. CDR3 size: 12 residues. V lost 1 base, J lost 1 base, and 2 bases lay in between. The CDR3 loop reads CASSLVSYEQYF. CDR3 DNA: TGTGCCAGCAGCTTAGTTTCCTACGAGCAGTACTTC.